This TCR beta chain was found in a study of cytomegalovirus exposure and HLA in healthy donors. General study points: The authors listed over 150 TCR beta chains as cytomegalovirus-associated. Analysis performed later found 16,000 or so TCR beta sequences associated with HLA alleles at 0.05 false discovery rate.

In its sample, this clone was seen once. Its antigen is unknown. In nominal health when sampled, donors likely had unrecorded immune exposures nonetheless. Trimming pared 1 base from V and 0 bases from J, leaving 6 bases between. The CDR3 loop spans 14 amino acids. Germline V CDR1 and CDR2: GTSNPN, SVGIG (reference sequence). The PCR ran on 60 Vbeta and 13 Jbeta primers. Using immunoSEQ multiplex PCR, the repertoire was profiled, and TCRdb retains in-frame clones only, with some absent. The table has about 120,000 clones, over 60% seen once; the top ten hold less than 9%. V and J are TRBV30 and TRBJ1-4, with D possibly being TRBD1 (5 bases). The specimen was PBMCs. The origin of this receptor is a woman aged 40 to 50 in good health and CMV-seropositive. CDR3 loop: CAWSAGATNEKLFF. In DNA form, the CDR3 reads TGTGCCTGGAGTGCGGGGGCAACTAATGAAAAACTGTTTTTT.